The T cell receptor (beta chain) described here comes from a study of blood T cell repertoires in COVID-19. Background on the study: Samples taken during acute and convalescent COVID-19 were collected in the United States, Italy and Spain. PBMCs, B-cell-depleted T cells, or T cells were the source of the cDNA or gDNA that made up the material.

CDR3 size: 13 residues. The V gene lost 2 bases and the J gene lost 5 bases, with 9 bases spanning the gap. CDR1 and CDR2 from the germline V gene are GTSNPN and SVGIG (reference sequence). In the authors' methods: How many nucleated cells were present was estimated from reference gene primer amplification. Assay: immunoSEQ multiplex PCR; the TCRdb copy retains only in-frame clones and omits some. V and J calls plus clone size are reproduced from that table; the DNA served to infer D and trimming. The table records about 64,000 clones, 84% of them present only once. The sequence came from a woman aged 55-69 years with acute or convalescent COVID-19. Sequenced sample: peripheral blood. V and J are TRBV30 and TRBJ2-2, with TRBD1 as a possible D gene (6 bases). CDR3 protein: CAWSRQGTGELFF. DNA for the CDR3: TGTGCCTGGAGTAGGCAGGGGACCGGGGAGCTGTTTTTT. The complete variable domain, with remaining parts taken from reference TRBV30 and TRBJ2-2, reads SQTIHQWPATLVQPVGSPLSLECTVEGTSNPNLYWYRQAAGRGLQLLFYSVGIGQISSEVPQNLSASRPQDRQFILSSKKLLLSDSGFYLCAWSRQGTGELFFGEGSRLTVL.